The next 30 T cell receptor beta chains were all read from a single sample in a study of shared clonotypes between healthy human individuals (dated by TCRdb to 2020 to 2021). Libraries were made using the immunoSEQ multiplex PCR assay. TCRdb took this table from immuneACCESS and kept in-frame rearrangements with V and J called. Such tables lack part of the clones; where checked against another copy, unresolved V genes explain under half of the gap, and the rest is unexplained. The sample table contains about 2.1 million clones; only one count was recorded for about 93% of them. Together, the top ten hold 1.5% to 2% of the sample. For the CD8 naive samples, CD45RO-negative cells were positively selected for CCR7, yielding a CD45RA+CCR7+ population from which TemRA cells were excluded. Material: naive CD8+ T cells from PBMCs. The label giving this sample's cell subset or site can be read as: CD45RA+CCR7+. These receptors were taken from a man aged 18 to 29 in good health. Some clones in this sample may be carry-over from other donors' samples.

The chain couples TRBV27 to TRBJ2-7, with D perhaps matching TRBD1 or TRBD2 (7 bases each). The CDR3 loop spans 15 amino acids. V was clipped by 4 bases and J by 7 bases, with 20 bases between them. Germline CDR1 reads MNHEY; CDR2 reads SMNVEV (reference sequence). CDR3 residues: CASSWAGTQGGEQYF. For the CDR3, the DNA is TGTGCCAGCAGTTGGGCCGGGACGCAGGGGGGGGAGCAGTACTTC.

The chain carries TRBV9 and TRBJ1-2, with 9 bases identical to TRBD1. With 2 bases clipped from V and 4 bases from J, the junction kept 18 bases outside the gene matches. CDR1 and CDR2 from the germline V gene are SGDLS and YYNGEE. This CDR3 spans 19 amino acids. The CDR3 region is CASSVVAGTGMLQFYGYTF. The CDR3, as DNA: TGTGCCAGCAGCGTGGTCGCCGGGACAGGGATGCTCCAATTCTATGGCTACACCTTC.

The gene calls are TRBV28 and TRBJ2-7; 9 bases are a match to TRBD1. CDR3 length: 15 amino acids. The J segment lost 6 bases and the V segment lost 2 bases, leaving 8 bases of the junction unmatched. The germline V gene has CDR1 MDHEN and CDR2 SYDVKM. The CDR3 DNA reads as TGTGCCAGCAGTTTAAGCCGGGACAGGGTGAGCGAGCAGTACTTC. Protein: CASSLSRDRVSEQYF.

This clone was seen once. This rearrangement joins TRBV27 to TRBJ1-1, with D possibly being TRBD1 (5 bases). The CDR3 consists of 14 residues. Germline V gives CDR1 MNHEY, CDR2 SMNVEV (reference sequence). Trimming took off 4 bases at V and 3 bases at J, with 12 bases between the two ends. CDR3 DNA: TGTGCCAGCAGTTCCTTATTAGGGGACACTGAAGCTTTCTTT. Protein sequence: CASSSLLGDTEAFF.

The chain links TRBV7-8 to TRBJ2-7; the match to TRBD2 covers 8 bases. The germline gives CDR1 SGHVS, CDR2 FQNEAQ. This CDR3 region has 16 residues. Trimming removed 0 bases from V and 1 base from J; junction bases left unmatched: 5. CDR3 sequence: CASSLAASGPSYEQYF. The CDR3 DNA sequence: TGTGCCAGCAGCTTAGCTGCTAGCGGGCCGTCCTACGAGCAGTACTTC.

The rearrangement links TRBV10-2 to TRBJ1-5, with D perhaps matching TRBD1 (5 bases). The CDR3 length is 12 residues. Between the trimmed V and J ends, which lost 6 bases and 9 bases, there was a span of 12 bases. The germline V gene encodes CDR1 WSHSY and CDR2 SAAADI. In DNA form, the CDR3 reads TGCGCCAGCAGCCCGGGCGGGGGGCCCCAGCATTTT. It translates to CASSPGGGPQHF.

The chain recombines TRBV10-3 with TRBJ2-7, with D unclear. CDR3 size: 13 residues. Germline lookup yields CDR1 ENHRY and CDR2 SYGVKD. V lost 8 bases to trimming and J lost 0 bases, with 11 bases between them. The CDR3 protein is CAIQRELSYEQYF. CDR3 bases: TGTGCCATCCAGCGCGAACTCTCCTACGAGCAGTACTTC.

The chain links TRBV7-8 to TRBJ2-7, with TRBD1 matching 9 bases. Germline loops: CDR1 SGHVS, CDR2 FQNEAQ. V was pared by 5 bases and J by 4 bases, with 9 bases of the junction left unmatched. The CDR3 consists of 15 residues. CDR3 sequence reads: CASSRAGTGSYEQYF. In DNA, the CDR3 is TGTGCCAGCAGCCGTGCCGGGACAGGGTCTTACGAGCAGTACTTC.

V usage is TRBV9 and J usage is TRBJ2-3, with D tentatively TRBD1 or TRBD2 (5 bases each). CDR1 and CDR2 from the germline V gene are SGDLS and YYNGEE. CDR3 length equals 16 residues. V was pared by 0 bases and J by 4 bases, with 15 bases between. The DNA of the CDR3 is TGTGCCAGCAGCGTAGAACCCGGGACCCCCGCAGATACGCAGTATTTT. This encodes CASSVEPGTPADTQYF.

The chain's CDR3 is CASSLGTQGNYNEQFF. CDR3 bases: TGCGCCAGCAGCTTGGGAACCCAGGGGAACTACAATGAGCAGTTCTTC. The V call is TRBV5-1, the J call TRBJ2-1; possible D gene TRBD1, 6 bases. Germline CDR1 SGHRS, CDR2 YFSETQ. The ends were cut back, 0 bases at V and 3 bases at J, with 13 bases in the middle. The CDR3 has 16 amino acids.

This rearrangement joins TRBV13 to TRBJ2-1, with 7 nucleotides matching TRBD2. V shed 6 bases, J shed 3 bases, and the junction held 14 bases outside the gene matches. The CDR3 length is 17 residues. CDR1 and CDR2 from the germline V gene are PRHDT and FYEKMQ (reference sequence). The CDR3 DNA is TGTGCCAGCAGTATAGCGGGTAACCTTAGACGCTACAATGAGCAGTTCTTC. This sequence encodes CASSIAGNLRRYNEQFF.

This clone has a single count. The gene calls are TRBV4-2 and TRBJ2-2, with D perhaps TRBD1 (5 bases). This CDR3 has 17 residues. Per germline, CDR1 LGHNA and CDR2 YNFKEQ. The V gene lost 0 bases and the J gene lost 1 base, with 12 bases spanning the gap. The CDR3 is CASSQDSHRMNTGELFF. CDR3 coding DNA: TGTGCCAGCAGCCAAGATTCCCACAGGATGAACACCGGGGAGCTGTTTTTT.

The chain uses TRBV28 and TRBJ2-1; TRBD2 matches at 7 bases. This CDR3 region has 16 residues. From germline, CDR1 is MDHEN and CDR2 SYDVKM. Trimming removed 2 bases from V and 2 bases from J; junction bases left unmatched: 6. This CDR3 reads CASSLGLAETYNEQFF. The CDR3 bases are TGTGCCAGCAGTTTAGGGCTAGCGGAAACCTACAATGAGCAGTTCTTC.

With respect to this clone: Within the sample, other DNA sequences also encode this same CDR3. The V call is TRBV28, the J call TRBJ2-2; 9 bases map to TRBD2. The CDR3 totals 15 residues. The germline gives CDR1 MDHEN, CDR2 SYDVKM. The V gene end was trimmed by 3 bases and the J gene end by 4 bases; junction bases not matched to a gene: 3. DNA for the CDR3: TGTGCCAGCAGTTTGTTAGCGGGAGTCACCGGGGAGCTGTTTTTT. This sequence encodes CASSLLAGVTGELFF.

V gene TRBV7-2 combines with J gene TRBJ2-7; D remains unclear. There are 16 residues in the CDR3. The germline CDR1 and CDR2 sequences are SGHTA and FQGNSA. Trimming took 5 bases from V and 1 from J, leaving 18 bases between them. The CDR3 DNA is TGTGCCAGCAGCCCAGACTGGATCCACGTTTCCTACGAGCAGTACTTC. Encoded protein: CASSPDWIHVSYEQYF.

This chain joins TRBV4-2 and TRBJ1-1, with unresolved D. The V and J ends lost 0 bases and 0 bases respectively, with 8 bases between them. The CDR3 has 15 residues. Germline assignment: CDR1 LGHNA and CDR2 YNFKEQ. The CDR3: CASSQEGPMNTEAFF. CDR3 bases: TGTGCCAGCAGCCAAGAGGGCCCTATGAACACTGAAGCTTTCTTT.

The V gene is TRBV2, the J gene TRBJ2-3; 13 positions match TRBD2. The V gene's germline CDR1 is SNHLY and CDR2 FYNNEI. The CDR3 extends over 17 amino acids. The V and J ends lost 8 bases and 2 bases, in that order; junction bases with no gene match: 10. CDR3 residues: CASGKPGLAGLTDTQYF. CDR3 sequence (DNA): TGTGCCAGCGGGAAGCCGGGACTAGCGGGACTCACAGATACGCAGTATTTT.

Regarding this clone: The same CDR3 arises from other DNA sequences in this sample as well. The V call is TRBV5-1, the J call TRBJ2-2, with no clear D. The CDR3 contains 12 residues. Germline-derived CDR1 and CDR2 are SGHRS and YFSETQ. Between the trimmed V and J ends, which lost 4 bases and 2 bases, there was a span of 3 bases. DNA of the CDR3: TGCGCCAGCAGCATCAACACCGGGGAGCTGTTTTTT. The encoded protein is CASSINTGELFF.

The CDR3 protein is CASSLGVGNGYTF. DNA of the CDR3: TGTGCCAGCAGCTTAGGGGTAGGGAATGGCTACACCTTC. This sequence joins TRBV7-2 and TRBJ1-2; D is uncertain. Germline CDR1 is SGHTA and CDR2 is FQGNSA. V lost 1 base to trimming and J lost 6 bases, with 9 bases between them. CDR3 length equals 13 residues.

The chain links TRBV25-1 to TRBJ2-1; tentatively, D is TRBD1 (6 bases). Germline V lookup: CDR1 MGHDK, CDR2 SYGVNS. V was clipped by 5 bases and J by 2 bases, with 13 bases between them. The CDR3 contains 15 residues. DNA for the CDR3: TGTGCCAGCAGTACAGGGATTAGTCCCTACAATGAGCAGTTCTTC. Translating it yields CASSTGISPYNEQFF.

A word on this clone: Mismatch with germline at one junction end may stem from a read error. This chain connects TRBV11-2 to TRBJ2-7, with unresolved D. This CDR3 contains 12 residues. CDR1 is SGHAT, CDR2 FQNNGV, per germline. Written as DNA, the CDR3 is TGTGCCAGCAGATTAGGTGGGGACGAGCAGTACTTC. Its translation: CASRLGGDEQYF. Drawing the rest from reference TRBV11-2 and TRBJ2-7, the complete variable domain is EAGVAQSPRYKIIEKRQSVAFWCNPISGHATLYWYQQILGQGPKLLIQFQNNGVVDDSQLPKDRFSAERLKGVDSTLKIQPAKLEDSAVYLCASRLGGDEQYFGPGTRLTVT.

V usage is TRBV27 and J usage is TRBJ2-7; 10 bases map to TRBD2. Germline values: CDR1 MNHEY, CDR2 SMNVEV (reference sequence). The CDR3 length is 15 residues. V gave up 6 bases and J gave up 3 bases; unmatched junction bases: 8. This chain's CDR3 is CASSLNQREGYEQYF. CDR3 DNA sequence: TGTGCCAGCAGCCTAAACCAGCGGGAGGGCTACGAGCAGTACTTC.

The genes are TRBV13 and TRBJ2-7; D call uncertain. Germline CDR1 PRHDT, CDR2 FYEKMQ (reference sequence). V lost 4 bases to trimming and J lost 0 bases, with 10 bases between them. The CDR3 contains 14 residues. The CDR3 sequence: CASSWKTASYEQYF. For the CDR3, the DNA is TGTGCCAGCAGCTGGAAGACTGCCTCCTACGAGCAGTACTTC.

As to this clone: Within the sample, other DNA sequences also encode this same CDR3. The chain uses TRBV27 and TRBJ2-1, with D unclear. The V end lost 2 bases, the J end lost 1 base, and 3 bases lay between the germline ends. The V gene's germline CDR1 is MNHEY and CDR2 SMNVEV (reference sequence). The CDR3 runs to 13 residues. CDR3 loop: CASSLGSYNEQFF. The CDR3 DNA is TGTGCCAGCAGTTTAGGATCCTACAATGAGCAGTTCTTC.

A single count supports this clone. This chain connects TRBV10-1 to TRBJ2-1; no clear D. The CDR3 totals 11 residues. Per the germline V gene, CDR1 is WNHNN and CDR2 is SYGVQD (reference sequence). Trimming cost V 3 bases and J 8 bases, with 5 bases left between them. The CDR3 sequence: CASSDTYEQFF. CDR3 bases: TGCGCCAGCAGTGATACCTATGAGCAGTTCTTC.

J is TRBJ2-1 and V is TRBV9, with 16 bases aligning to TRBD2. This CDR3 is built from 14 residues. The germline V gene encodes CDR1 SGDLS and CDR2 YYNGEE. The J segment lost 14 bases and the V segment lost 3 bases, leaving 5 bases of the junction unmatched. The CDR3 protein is CASSDGTSGRAEFF. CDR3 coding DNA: TGTGCCAGCAGCGACGGGACTAGCGGGAGGGCCGAGTTCTTC. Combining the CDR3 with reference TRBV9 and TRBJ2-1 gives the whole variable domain DSGVTQTPKHLITATGQRVTLRCSPRSGDLSVYWYQQSLDQGLQFLIQYYNGEERAKGNILERFSAQQFPDLHSELNLSSLELGDSALYFCASSDGTSGRAEFFGPGTRLTVL.

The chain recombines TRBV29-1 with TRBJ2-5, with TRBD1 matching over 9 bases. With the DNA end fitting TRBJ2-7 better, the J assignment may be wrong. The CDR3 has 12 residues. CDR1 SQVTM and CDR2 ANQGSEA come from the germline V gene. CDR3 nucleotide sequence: TGCAGCGTTGGGACAGGGGTGTACGAGCAGTACTTC. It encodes CSVGTGVYEQYF.

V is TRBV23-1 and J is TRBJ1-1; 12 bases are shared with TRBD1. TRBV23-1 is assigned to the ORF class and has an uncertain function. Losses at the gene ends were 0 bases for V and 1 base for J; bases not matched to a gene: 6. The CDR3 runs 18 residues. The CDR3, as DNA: TGCGCCAGCAGTCAATCCTATCCGGGACAGGGGGCGAACACTGAAGCTTTCTTT. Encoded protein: CASSQSYPGQGANTEAFF.

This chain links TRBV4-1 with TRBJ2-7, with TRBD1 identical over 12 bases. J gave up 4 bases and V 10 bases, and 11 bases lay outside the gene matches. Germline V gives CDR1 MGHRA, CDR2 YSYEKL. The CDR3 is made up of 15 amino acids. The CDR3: CATKSGTGGAYEQYF. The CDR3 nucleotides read TGCGCCACCAAATCCGGGACAGGGGGCGCGTACGAGCAGTACTTC.

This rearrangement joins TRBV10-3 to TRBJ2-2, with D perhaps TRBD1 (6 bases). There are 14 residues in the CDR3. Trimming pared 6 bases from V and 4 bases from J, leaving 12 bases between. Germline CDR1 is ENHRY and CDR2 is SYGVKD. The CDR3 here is CAISDRPFTGELFF. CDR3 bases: TGTGCCATCAGCGACAGGCCCTTCACCGGGGAGCTGTTTTTT.